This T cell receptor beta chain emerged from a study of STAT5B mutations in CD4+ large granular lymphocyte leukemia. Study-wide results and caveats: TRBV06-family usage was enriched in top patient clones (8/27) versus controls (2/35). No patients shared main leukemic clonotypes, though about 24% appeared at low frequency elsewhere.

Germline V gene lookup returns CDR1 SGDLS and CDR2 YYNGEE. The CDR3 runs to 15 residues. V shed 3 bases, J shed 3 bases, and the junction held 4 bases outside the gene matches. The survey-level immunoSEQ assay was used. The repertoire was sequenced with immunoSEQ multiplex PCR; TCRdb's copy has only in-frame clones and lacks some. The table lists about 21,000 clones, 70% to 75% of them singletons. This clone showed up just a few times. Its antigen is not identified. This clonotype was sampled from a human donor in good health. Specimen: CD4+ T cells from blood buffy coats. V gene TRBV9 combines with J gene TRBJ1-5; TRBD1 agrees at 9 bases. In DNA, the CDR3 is TGTGCCAGCAGCGAGGGGACAGGGTCCAATCAGCCCCAGCATTTT. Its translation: CASSEGTGSNQPQHF.